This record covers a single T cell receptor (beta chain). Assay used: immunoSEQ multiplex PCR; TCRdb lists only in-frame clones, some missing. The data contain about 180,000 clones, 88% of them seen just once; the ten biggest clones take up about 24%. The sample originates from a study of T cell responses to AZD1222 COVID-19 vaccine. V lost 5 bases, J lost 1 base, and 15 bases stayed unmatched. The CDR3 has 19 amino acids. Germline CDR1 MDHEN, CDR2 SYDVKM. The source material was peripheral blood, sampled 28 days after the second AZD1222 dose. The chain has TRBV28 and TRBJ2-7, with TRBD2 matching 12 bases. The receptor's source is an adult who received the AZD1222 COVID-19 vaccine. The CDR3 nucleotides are TGTGCCAGCAGTGGCGTTGGTGCTAGCGGGAGGGCCATGTCCTACGAGCAGTACTTC. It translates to CASSGVGASGRAMSYEQYF.